This is a list of T cell receptor beta chains from one sample in a study of identical twins. One entry per CDR3 protein results from TCRdb running MiXCR on the 5' RACE reads. Of fewer than 350,000 distinct CDR3 sequences in the sample, about 8.1% were seen once. These data were also filed under a second study, of yellow fever vaccine responses in identical twins.

Sequencing used memory (CD45RO+) T cells sorted from blood. These receptors originate from a woman aged 18-29 years in good health. CDR3s include the opening cysteine and the closing phenylalanine or tryptophan. The D gene is left open where the match is weak. Some rows have no size entry. The others give once, few or many, or a class for an expanded clone.

clone_size: -
j_call: TRBJ2-3
d_call: TRBD2
v_call: TRBV3-1
cdr3_nt: TGTGCCAGCAGCCAGCTCAGCGGGGGGGTCACAGATACGCAGTATTTT
cdr3_aa: CASSQLSGGVTDTQYF

clone_size: few
j_call: TRBJ2-7
d_call: -
v_call: TRBV12-3/TRBV12-4
cdr3_nt: TGTGCCAGCAGTTTGGGGCGGATCTACGAGCAGTACTTC
cdr3_aa: CASSLGRIYEQYF

clone_size: few
j_call: TRBJ2-3
d_call: TRBD2
v_call: TRBV9
cdr3_nt: TGTGCCAGCAGCGCCCACTTGGACGGGAGGGGGGCAGATACGCAGTATTTT
cdr3_aa: CASSAHLDGRGADTQYF

clone_size: few
j_call: TRBJ2-1
d_call: -
v_call: TRBV28
cdr3_nt: TGTGCCAGCGCGGCGGGATTTGGCTCCTACAATGAGCAGTTCTTC
cdr3_aa: CASAAGFGSYNEQFF

clone_size: few
j_call: TRBJ2-3
d_call: -
v_call: TRBV12-3/TRBV12-4
cdr3_nt: TGTGCCAGCACCCCGGGCTTTCGCACAGATACGCAGTATTTT
cdr3_aa: CASTPGFRTDTQYF

clone_size: few
j_call: TRBJ1-4
d_call: -
v_call: TRBV28
cdr3_nt: TGTGCCAGCAGTTCAAAGTTAGCAAGTAATGAAAAACTGTTTTTT
cdr3_aa: CASSSKLASNEKLFF

clone_size: -
j_call: TRBJ2-4
d_call: -
v_call: TRBV28
cdr3_nt: TGTGCCAGCACAACAGGGGGGGGAGCCAAAAACATTCAGTACTTC
cdr3_aa: CASTTGGGAKNIQYF

clone_size: many
j_call: TRBJ2-1
d_call: TRBD2
v_call: TRBV20-1
cdr3_nt: TGCAGTGCTTTAGCGGGGGGCTGGGGTGAGCAGTTCTTC
cdr3_aa: CSALAGGWGEQFF

clone_size: many
j_call: TRBJ2-1
d_call: TRBD2
v_call: TRBV6-5
cdr3_nt: TGTGCCAGCAGTTACTCGAGTGGAGCGGGAGGTGTCTACAATGAGCAGTTCTTC
cdr3_aa: CASSYSSGAGGVYNEQFF

clone_size: many
j_call: TRBJ1-2
d_call: TRBD1
v_call: TRBV12-3/TRBV12-4
cdr3_nt: TGTGCCAGCAGTTTACAGGGGGTGGATGGCTACACCTTC
cdr3_aa: CASSLQGVDGYTF

clone_size: -
j_call: TRBJ2-1
d_call: -
v_call: TRBV2
cdr3_nt: TGTGCCAGCACCCGGGACTTATCCTACAATGAGCAGTTCTTC
cdr3_aa: CASTRDLSYNEQFF

clone_size: many
j_call: TRBJ2-7
d_call: TRBD2
v_call: TRBV25-1
cdr3_nt: TGTGCCAGCAGTGATCTGGGACTAGTGGGCTACGAGCAGTACTTC
cdr3_aa: CASSDLGLVGYEQYF